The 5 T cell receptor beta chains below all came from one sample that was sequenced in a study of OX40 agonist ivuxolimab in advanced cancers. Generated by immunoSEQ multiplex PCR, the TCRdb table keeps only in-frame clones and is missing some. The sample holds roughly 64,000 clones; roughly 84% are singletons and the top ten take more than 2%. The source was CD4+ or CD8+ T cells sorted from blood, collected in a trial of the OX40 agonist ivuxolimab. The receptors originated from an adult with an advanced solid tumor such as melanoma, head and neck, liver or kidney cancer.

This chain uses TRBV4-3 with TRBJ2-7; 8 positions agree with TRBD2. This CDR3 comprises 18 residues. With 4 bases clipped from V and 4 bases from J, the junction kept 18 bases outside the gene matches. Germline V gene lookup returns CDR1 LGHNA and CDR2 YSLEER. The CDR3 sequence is CASSRTVAGLPSVYEQYF. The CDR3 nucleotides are TGCGCCAGCAGCCGAACGGTAGCGGGGCTCCCATCGGTGTACGAGCAGTACTTC.

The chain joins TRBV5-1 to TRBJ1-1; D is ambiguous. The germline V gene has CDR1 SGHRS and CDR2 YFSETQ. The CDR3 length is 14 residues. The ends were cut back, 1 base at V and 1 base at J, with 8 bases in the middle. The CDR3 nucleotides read TGCGCCAGCAGCTTGTCACAGAAGAACACTGAAGCTTTCTTT. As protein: CASSLSQKNTEAFF.

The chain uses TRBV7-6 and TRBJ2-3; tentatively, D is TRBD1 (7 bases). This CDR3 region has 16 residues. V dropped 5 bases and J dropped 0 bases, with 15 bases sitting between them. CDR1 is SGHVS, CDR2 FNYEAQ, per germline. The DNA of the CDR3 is TGTGCCAGCAGCCCAGGGGGGAGGACTAGCACAGATACGCAGTATTTT. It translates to CASSPGGRTSTDTQYF.

CDR3 in amino acids: CASSSMTGGAATNEKLFF. The CDR3 DNA reads TGTGCCAGCAGCTCAATGACAGGGGGAGCTGCAACTAATGAAAAACTGTTTTTT. V is TRBV7-9 and J is TRBJ1-4, with TRBD1 identical over 9 bases. The CDR3 extends over 18 amino acids. V was clipped by 4 bases and J by 0 bases; unmatched bases: 9. Germline V gene sequence: CDR1 SEHNR, CDR2 FQNEAQ (reference sequence).

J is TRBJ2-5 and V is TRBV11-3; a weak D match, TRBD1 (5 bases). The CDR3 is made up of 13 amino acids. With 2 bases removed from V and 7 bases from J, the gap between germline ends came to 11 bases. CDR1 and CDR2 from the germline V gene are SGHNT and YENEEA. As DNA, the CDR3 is TGTGCCAGCAGCTTACTAGGGCAGGGGACCCAGTACTTC. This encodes CASSLLGQGTQYF.